The 18 T cell receptor beta chains listed next were all sequenced from one sample in a study of T cell repertoires in cytomegalovirus infection. For these TCRs, the target antigens are not known. TCRdb ran MiXCR on the reads and lists one entry per CDR3 protein. The profile shows about 110,000 distinct CDR3 sequences, roughly 41% of them singletons. This specimen was CD8+ T cells from cultured PBMCs, taken from culture after CMV antigen stimulation. These TCRs come from a human donor in good health (CMV status not recorded). Some clones in this sample may be carry-over from other donors' samples.

The gene calls are TRBV19 and TRBJ1-5, with 7 nucleotides matching TRBD1. Losses at the gene ends were 4 bases for V and 2 bases for J; bases not matched to a gene: 5. Germline V CDR1 and CDR2: LNHDA, SQIVND (reference sequence). This CDR3 has 15 residues. The CDR3 spells CASSTQGIRNQPQHF. The DNA for the CDR3 is TGTGCCAGTAGTACACAGGGGATTCGCAATCAGCCCCAGCATTTT.

This clonotype has only a few counts. V gene TRBV7-2 combines with J gene TRBJ2-3, with 8 bases fitting TRBD2. CDR1 and CDR2 (germline): SGHTA, FQGNSA. Germline trimming cut 5 bases from V and 0 bases from J; bases unmatched to any gene: 22. The CDR3 has 21 residues. The CDR3 reads CASSPNRMSVRRGASTDTQYF. The CDR3, as DNA: TGTGCCAGCAGCCCCAATAGGATGTCAGTTCGGCGGGGGGCTAGCACAGATACGCAGTATTTT. The complete variable domain, with remaining parts taken from reference TRBV7-2 and TRBJ2-3, reads GAGVSQSPSNKVTEKGKDVELRCDPISGHTALYWYRQSLGQGLEFLIYFQGNSAPDKSGLPSDRFSAERTGGSVSTLTIQRTQQEDSAVYLCASSPNRMSVRRGASTDTQYFGPGTRLTVL.

This clonotype was counted a few times. The chain recombines TRBV7-8 with TRBJ2-1, with 11 bases that match TRBD2. CDR3 length: 16 amino acids. V shed 5 bases, J shed 4 bases, and the junction held 7 bases outside the gene matches. From germline, CDR1 is SGHVS and CDR2 FQNEAQ. The CDR3 reads CASSVRGLAVYNEQFF. For the CDR3, the DNA is TGTGCCAGCAGCGTGAGGGGACTAGCGGTGTACAATGAGCAGTTCTTC.

This clonotype was seen a handful of times. The chain combines TRBV7-8 with TRBJ2-1, with D uncertain. V was pared by 1 base and J by 7 bases, with 8 bases between. The CDR3 length is 13 residues. Germline V gene sequence: CDR1 SGHVS, CDR2 FQNEAQ. DNA of the CDR3: TGTGCCAGCAGCTTAGGCAAGTGGAATGAGCAGTTCTTC. Residues: CASSLGKWNEQFF.

CDR3 sequence reads: CASSPDRYGNTIYF. The CDR3 coding sequence is TGTGCCAGCAGCCCTGACAGATATGGAAACACCATATATTTT. This chain links TRBV5-4 with TRBJ1-3; maybe TRBD1 (5 bases). The CDR3 is 14 residues long. V lost 4 bases and J 3 bases, leaving 11 bases between the germline ends. Germline lookup yields CDR1 SGHNT and CDR2 YYREEE (reference sequence).

This clonotype was seen more than once but under ten times. The genes are TRBV4-1 and TRBJ1-2; maybe TRBD1 (5 bases). The CDR3 spans 14 residues. The V end lost 0 bases, the J end lost 7 bases, and 12 bases lay between the germline ends. Germline CDR1 is MGHRA and CDR2 is YSYEKL. The CDR3 coding sequence is TGCGCCAGCAGCCAAGAAAGAGGGGACGTTGGCTACACCTTC. This encodes CASSQERGDVGYTF.

V gene TRBV6-6 combines with J gene TRBJ2-7; 7 nucleotides line up with TRBD1. Germline-derived CDR1 and CDR2 are MNHNY and SVGAGI (reference sequence). The ends lost 8 bases at V and 5 bases at J; junction bases unmatched: 6. CDR3 length equals 12 residues. The CDR3, as DNA: TGTGCCAGCGGGGAGACAGGGAACGAGCAGTACTTC. Translating gives CASGETGNEQYF.

This rearrangement joins TRBV5-8 to TRBJ1-2; unclear D gene. The CDR3 totals 10 residues. Germline assignment: CDR1 SGHTS and CDR2 YDEGEE. V gave up 1 base and J gave up 8 bases, with 3 bases separating them. CDR3 DNA: TGTGCCAGCAGCTTGCAGGGCTACACCTTC. Encoded protein: CASSLQGYTF. Full variable domain (rest looked up from reference TRBV5-8 and TRBJ1-2): EAGVTQSPTHLIKTRGQQATLRCSPISGHTSVYWYQQALGLGLQFLLWYDEGEERNRGNFPPRFSGRQFPNYSSELNVNALELEDSALYLCASSLQGYTFGSGTRLTVV.

As for this clonotype: The missing conserved phenylalanine or tryptophan at the end of this CDR3 makes a read error likely. The V gene is TRBV7-2, the J gene TRBJ2-5; no reliable D call. CDR1 and CDR2 (germline): SGHTA, FQGNSA. The CDR3 consists of 14 residues. V dropped 9 bases and J dropped 1 base, with 15 bases sitting between them. The CDR3 DNA sequence: TGTGCCAGTAGCCCCGGGCCTACCCAAGAGACCCAGTACCTC. Residues: CASSPGPTQETQYL.

The chain combines TRBV6-6 with TRBJ2-7, with D perhaps TRBD2 (5 bases). V was cut by 7 bases and J by 0 bases, with 10 bases left in between. The CDR3 spans 13 residues. The germline V gene encodes CDR1 MNHNY and CDR2 SVGAGI (reference sequence). The CDR3 sequence: CASKYTSSYEQYF. As DNA, the CDR3 is TGTGCCAGCAAATACACTAGCTCCTACGAGCAGTACTTC.

The chain uses TRBV14 and TRBJ2-7, with 9 bases matching TRBD1. Per the germline V gene, CDR1 is SGHDN and CDR2 is FVKESK. The V gene end was trimmed by 5 bases and the J gene end by 2 bases; junction bases not matched to a gene: 7. The CDR3 is made up of 15 amino acids. Written as DNA, the CDR3 is TGTGCCAGCAGCGAAACAGGGGGCTCCCCCTACGAGCAGTACTTC. This encodes CASSETGGSPYEQYF.

The chain links TRBV7-9 to TRBJ1-1, with D possibly TRBD1 on 6 matching bases. The CDR3 runs to 13 residues. Trimming shortened V by 3 bases and J by 5 bases, and 10 bases separated the two germline ends. CDR1 and CDR2 (germline): SEHNR, FQNEAQ (reference sequence). The CDR3, as DNA: TGTGCCAGCAGCTTCGCAGGGGAGACTGAAGCTTTCTTT. Its translation: CASSFAGETEAFF.

This clonotype has at least ten counts. The chain recombines TRBV28 with TRBJ2-5; TRBD1 is a possible D gene (6 bases). CDR3 length: 14 residues. V was clipped by 7 bases and J by 5 bases, with 17 bases between them. Per the germline V gene, CDR1 is MDHEN and CDR2 is SYDVKM. DNA of the CDR3: TGTGCCAGCACCGAACCCAGGGGTGGTGAGACCCAGTACTTC. This encodes CASTEPRGGETQYF. The variable domain in full, completed from reference TRBV28 and TRBJ2-5, reads DVKVTQSSRYLVKRTGEKVFLECVQDMDHENMFWYRQDPGLGLRLIYFSYDVKMKEKGDIPEGYSVSREKKERFSLILESASTNQTSMYLCASTEPRGGETQYFGPGTRLLVL.

The rearrangement joins TRBV7-6 to TRBJ2-2, with D unresolved. The CDR3 spans 16 residues. Germline V gives CDR1 SGHVS, CDR2 FNYEAQ. Trimming removed 4 bases from V and 0 bases from J, with 12 bases in between. The CDR3 region is CASSSRSTPNTGELFF. CDR3 coding DNA: TGTGCCAGCAGCTCCCGATCGACACCGAACACCGGGGAGCTGTTTTTT.

This chain joins TRBV4-1 and TRBJ2-7; unclear D gene. Trimming stripped 4 bases from V and 2 bases from J, with 9 bases between. The CDR3 extends over 13 amino acids. The germline V gene has CDR1 MGHRA and CDR2 YSYEKL. The CDR3 DNA reads TGCGCCAGCAGCCTCAGACAAACCTACGAGCAGTACTTC. Translation: CASSLRQTYEQYF.

This chain uses TRBV3-1 with TRBJ2-1, with 7 bases identical to TRBD2. With V trimmed by 1 base and J by 4 bases, 4 bases remained unmatched. The length of the CDR3 is 15 residues. CDR1 LGHDT and CDR2 YNNKEL come from the germline V gene (reference sequence). The CDR3: CASSQGLAVYNEQFF. DNA for the CDR3: TGTGCCAGCAGCCAAGGGCTAGCGGTTTACAATGAGCAGTTCTTC.

The chain recombines TRBV27 with TRBJ2-1; D unresolved. Per the germline V gene, CDR1 is MNHEY and CDR2 is SMNVEV (reference sequence). The CDR3 runs 11 residues. The V and J ends lost 3 bases and 5 bases respectively, with 2 bases between them. CDR3 amino acids: CASSLNNEQFF. As DNA, the CDR3 is TGTGCCAGCAGTTTGAACAATGAGCAGTTCTTC.

This rearrangement joins TRBV6-2 or TRBV6-3 to TRBJ2-1; perhaps TRBD1 as D (5 bases). In germline, CDR1 is MNHEY, CDR2 SVGEGT. Trimming took 0 bases from V and 9 from J, leaving 18 bases between them. The CDR3 has 16 amino acids. CDR3 bases: TGTGCCAGCAGTTACTCTCTGAGGACACCGTCAAGTGAGCAGTTCTTC. Its translation: CASSYSLRTPSSEQFF.